This TCR beta chain was documented in a study of T cell repertoires in cytomegalovirus infection. TCRdb re-called the reads with MiXCR, one entry per CDR3 protein. The table includes around 430,000 distinct CDR3 sequences, approximately 46% detected once. Turning to this clonotype: What it binds is not known.

The CDR3 runs to 14 residues. Trimming stripped 0 bases from V and 1 base from J, with 9 bases between. Germline V gene data show CDR1 as DFQATT and CDR2 as SNEGSKA (reference sequence). The receptor comes from a human donor in good health (CMV status not recorded). Some clones in this sample may be carry-over from other donors' samples. This material consisted of cultured PBMCs, taken from culture after CMV antigen stimulation. V and J are TRBV20-1 and TRBJ1-1; no definite D call. CDR3 in amino acids: CSARDGRTNTEAFF. The CDR3 bases are TGCAGTGCTAGAGATGGGCGGACGAACACTGAAGCTTTCTTT.